Listed here are 32 T cell receptor beta chains from one sample, sequenced in a study of Ad26.COV2.S vaccination and SARS-CoV-2 variants. The protocol was immunoSEQ multiplex PCR, while the TCRdb copy is restricted to in-frame clones and leaves out a portion. This sample has roughly 700,000 clones, with 80% to 90% found just once. Described treatment: some 19 received Ad26.COV2.S at low or high dose, single or two shots; 5 received placebo; per-sample allocation not given. The samples date from day 63 after the first vaccine or placebo injection. This sample comprised peripheral blood, obtained in a trial of Ad26.COV2.S vaccine versus placebo. The receptors stem from a person aged 18-60 years who received the Ad26.COV2.S COVID-19 vaccine or a placebo.

The genes are TRBV5-1 and TRBJ1-1; D remains ambiguous. The V end was cut by 2 bases, the J end by 5 bases, with 10 bases between. The length of the CDR3 is 13 residues. CDR1 and CDR2 from the germline V gene are SGHRS and YFSETQ. CDR3 nucleotides: TGCGCCAGCAGCTTAAGAATGAGGACTGAAGCTTTCTTT. It encodes CASSLRMRTEAFF.

The gene calls are TRBV5-1 and TRBJ2-3, with TRBD1 matching over 11 bases. The CDR3 runs 15 residues. Germline assignment: CDR1 SGHRS and CDR2 YFSETQ. Trimming at V came to 2 bases and at J to 6 bases, leaving 5 bases not matched to a gene. For the CDR3, the DNA is TGCGCCAGCAGCTTCCCGGGACAGGGGGTGGATACGCAGTATTTT. The encoded protein is CASSFPGQGVDTQYF.

This chain connects TRBV9 to TRBJ2-5, with 9 bases identical to TRBD2. This CDR3 comprises 22 residues. Germline CDR1 reads SGDLS; CDR2 reads YYNGEE. The V gene end was trimmed by 4 bases and the J gene end by 3 bases; junction bases not matched to a gene: 28. CDR3 region: CASSLRGSSGSVKHFGKETQYF. In DNA, the CDR3 is TGTGCCAGCAGCCTTAGAGGGAGTAGCGGGAGCGTAAAACACTTTGGGAAAGAGACCCAGTACTTC.

J is TRBJ2-3 and V is TRBV18, with 8 bases that match TRBD1. Per the germline V gene, CDR1 is KGHSH and CDR2 is LQKENI. V trimming: 3 bases; J trimming: 5 bases; junction bases outside the gene matches: 13. The CDR3 has 17 amino acids. CDR3 region: CASSPRIAGGAEDTQYF. DNA of the CDR3: TGTGCCAGCTCACCCCGAATTGCAGGGGGCGCGGAAGATACGCAGTATTTT.

The V and J genes are TRBV15 and TRBJ1-2; D remains unclear. The CDR3 contains 14 residues. The V and J ends lost 5 bases and 2 bases respectively, with 12 bases between them. CDR1 is LNHNV, CDR2 YYDKDF, per germline (reference sequence). Written as DNA, the CDR3 is TGTGCCACCAGCTCGCGGGATGTCAACTATGGCTACACCTTC. As protein: CATSSRDVNYGYTF.

The chain carries TRBV7-9 and TRBJ2-5; 16 nucleotides line up with TRBD2. The V gene's germline CDR1 is SEHNR and CDR2 FQNEAQ (reference sequence). The CDR3 is made up of 16 amino acids. J was trimmed by 3 bases and V by 5 bases; bases with no gene match: 3. Here the CDR3 reads CASSPGTSGGEETQYF. The CDR3 DNA reads TGTGCCAGCAGCCCCGGGACTAGCGGGGGGGAAGAGACCCAGTACTTC.

The table lists this clone with a count of one. The chain joins TRBV6-5 to TRBJ1-1, with D unresolved. The V end lost 7 bases, the J end lost 7 bases, and 10 bases lay between the germline ends. The CDR3 loop spans 11 amino acids. Germline CDR1 MNHEY, CDR2 SVGAGI. CDR3 bases: TGTGCCAGCACCCCTTCCCTTGAAGCTTTCTTT. The encoded protein is CASTPSLEAFF.

The chain couples TRBV29-1 to TRBJ2-7, with TRBD1 matching 8 bases. Germline loops: CDR1 SQVTM, CDR2 ANQGSEA. Losses at the gene ends were 7 bases for V and 4 bases for J; bases not matched to a gene: 9. The CDR3 totals 13 residues. In DNA form, the CDR3 reads TGCAGCGCTAGGACAGGGTCTCGTTACGAGCAGTACTTC. This codes for CSARTGSRYEQYF.

The chain uses TRBV6-6 and TRBJ1-1; maybe TRBD1 (5 bases). The CDR3 spans 14 residues. V was cut by 5 bases and J by 1 base, with 11 bases left in between. The germline CDR1 and CDR2 sequences are MNHNY and SVGAGI (reference sequence). Here the CDR3 DNA reads TGTGCCAGCAGTCGAACCACAGGGAACACTGAAGCTTTCTTT. Protein product: CASSRTTGNTEAFF.

This chain links TRBV3-1 (or the pseudogene TRBV3-2) with TRBJ2-1; D is undetermined. The CDR3 length is 16 residues. The germline CDR1 and CDR2 sequences are LGHDT and YNNKEL (reference sequence). Deletions cut 0 bases from V and 5 bases from J, with 14 bases between. CDR3 in amino acids: CASSQDIRQVNNEQFF. CDR3 coding DNA: TGTGCCAGCAGCCAAGATATTCGGCAGGTTAACAATGAGCAGTTCTTC.

The J gene is TRBJ1-1, the V gene TRBV5-1, with no clear D. CDR3 length: 15 amino acids. Trimming pared 0 bases from V and 0 bases from J, leaving 9 bases between. CDR1 is SGHRS, CDR2 YFSETQ, per germline. The CDR3 sequence is CASSLEGSMNTEAFF. The CDR3, as DNA: TGCGCCAGCAGCTTGGAAGGGTCAATGAACACTGAAGCTTTCTTT. Drawing the rest from reference TRBV5-1 and TRBJ1-1, the complete variable domain is KAGVTQTPRYLIKTRGQQVTLSCSPISGHRSVSWYQQTPGQGLQFLFEYFSETQRNKGNFPGRFSGRQFSNSRSEMNVSTLELGDSALYLCASSLEGSMNTEAFFGQGTRLTVV.

The J gene is TRBJ2-1, the V gene TRBV7-2; TRBD2 aligns across 9 bases. CDR3 size: 15 residues. Germline CDR1 reads SGHTA; CDR2 reads FQGNSA. Germline trimming cut 4 bases from V and 4 bases from J; bases unmatched to any gene: 5. CDR3 protein: CASSWSGGLYNEQFF. In DNA, the CDR3 is TGTGCCAGCAGCTGGAGCGGGGGGCTTTACAATGAGCAGTTCTTC. Drawing the rest from reference TRBV7-2 and TRBJ2-1, the complete variable domain is GAGVSQSPSNKVTEKGKDVELRCDPISGHTALYWYRQSLGQGLEFLIYFQGNSAPDKSGLPSDRFSAERTGGSVSTLTIQRTQQEDSAVYLCASSWSGGLYNEQFFGPGTRLTVL.

The genes are TRBV29-1 and TRBJ2-3; 14 nucleotides agree with TRBD2. This CDR3 has 15 amino acids. Germline V CDR1 and CDR2: SQVTM, ANQGSEA. V lost 4 bases and J lost 5; bases outside the gene matches: 5. CDR3 loop: CSVVWGLAGEDTQYF. The CDR3 DNA reads TGCAGCGTTGTCTGGGGACTAGCGGGAGAAGATACGCAGTATTTT.

The chain employs TRBV18 and TRBJ2-2; unclear D gene. V dropped 8 bases and J dropped 0 bases, with 19 bases sitting between them. In germline, CDR1 is KGHSH, CDR2 LQKENI. This CDR3 spans 17 amino acids. CDR3 DNA: TGTGCCAGCCAGTTTTCTTATGACACCTCGAACACCGGGGAGCTGTTTTTT. It is translated as CASQFSYDTSNTGELFF.

The chain is built from TRBV3-1 (or the pseudogene TRBV3-2) and TRBJ2-1, with 10 bases matching TRBD2. Per germline, CDR1 LGHDT and CDR2 YNNKEL (reference sequence). The CDR3 runs 15 residues. J gave up 4 bases and V 1 base, and 1 base lay outside the gene matches. The CDR3 reads CASSQAAGGYNEQFF. The CDR3 coding sequence is TGTGCCAGCAGCCAAGCAGCGGGGGGGTACAATGAGCAGTTCTTC.

The chain employs TRBV6-2 or TRBV6-3 and TRBJ2-6; D is unresolved. Per germline, CDR1 MNHEY and CDR2 SVGEGT. The CDR3 runs 14 residues. The V gene lost 6 bases and the J gene lost 4 bases, with 10 bases spanning the gap. In DNA form, the CDR3 reads TGTGCCAGCAGCAGACCGGGCGGGGCCAACGTCCTGACTTTC. Amino acid sequence: CASSRPGGANVLTF.

The gene calls are TRBV2 and TRBJ2-1; D ambiguous. Trimming pared 7 bases from V and 12 bases from J, leaving 19 bases between. This CDR3 region has 13 residues. CDR1 is SNHLY, CDR2 FYNNEI, per germline. The CDR3 loop is CASTLEDGSMQFF. CDR3 sequence (DNA): TGTGCCAGCACCCTCGAAGATGGTAGTATGCAGTTCTTC.

The chain couples TRBV4-2 to TRBJ2-1; 8 bases agree with TRBD2. Germline CDR1 LGHNA, CDR2 YNFKEQ. CDR3 length: 14 amino acids. J was trimmed by 6 bases and V by 4 bases; bases with no gene match: 5. CDR3 sequence: CASSLSGGVNEQFF. The CDR3 DNA reads TGTGCCAGCAGCCTAAGCGGGGGAGTCAATGAGCAGTTCTTC.

This rearrangement joins TRBV30 to TRBJ1-1; D might be TRBD1 (5 bases). The CDR3 sequence is 15 residues long. Per the germline V gene, CDR1 is GTSNPN and CDR2 is SVGIG (reference sequence). V was pared by 2 bases and J by 3 bases, with 16 bases between. The CDR3 DNA reads as TGTGCCTGGAGTCTAATCCGACAGTGGGACACTGAAGCTTTCTTT. Translation gives CAWSLIRQWDTEAFF.

The chain recombines TRBV2 with TRBJ1-4, with TRBD1 identical over 8 bases. The germline gives CDR1 SNHLY, CDR2 FYNNEI. CDR3 length: 13 amino acids. V shed 8 bases, J shed 7 bases, and the junction held 6 bases outside the gene matches. For the CDR3, the DNA is TGTGCCAGCCACAGAGACAGGGGTGAAAAACTGTTTTTT. It yields the protein CASHRDRGEKLFF.

This rearrangement joins TRBV5-4 to TRBJ1-5, with D hard to call. The V gene lost 2 bases and the J gene lost 5 bases, with 8 bases spanning the gap. Looked up from germline, CDR1 is SGHNT and CDR2 is YYREEE (reference sequence). The CDR3 is 13 amino acids. CDR3 amino acids: CASSLGIDQPQHF. CDR3 sequence (DNA): TGTGCCAGCAGCTTAGGGATAGATCAGCCCCAGCATTTT.

This clone was observed a single time. CDR3 nucleotide sequence: TGTGCCAGCAGCCGCGGGGGCCCCAACACCGGGGAGCTGTTTTTT. Encoded protein: CASSRGGPNTGELFF. The chain joins TRBV7-3 to TRBJ2-2; weak D call: TRBD2 (7 bases). This CDR3 has 15 residues. Trimming took 5 bases from V and 2 from J, leaving 12 bases between them. Germline loops: CDR1 SGHTA, CDR2 FQGTGA.

The chain uses TRBV19 and TRBJ2-7, with 7 bases fitting TRBD1. Unmatched junction bases numbered 8, after V lost 4 bases and J lost 2 bases. This CDR3 spans 15 amino acids. Germline CDR1 reads LNHDA; CDR2 reads SQIVND (reference sequence). In DNA, the CDR3 is TGTGCCAGTAGTACCCCAGGGACAGTTACCTACGAGCAGTACTTC. This gives the protein CASSTPGTVTYEQYF.

The chain is built from TRBV14 and TRBJ2-7; D remains ambiguous. Germline V gene sequence: CDR1 SGHDN, CDR2 FVKESK. Deletions cut 3 bases from V and 0 bases from J, with 9 bases between. The CDR3 contains 14 residues. This chain's CDR3 is CASSQQTISYEQYF. The CDR3 nucleotides are TGTGCCAGCAGCCAGCAGACAATCTCCTACGAGCAGTACTTC.

Of note for this clone: Other DNA sequences of this sample code for an identical CDR3. This chain connects TRBV27 to TRBJ2-6; D is unclear. CDR3 length equals 13 residues. Trimming cost V 2 bases and J 3 bases, with 2 bases left between them. Germline V gene sequence: CDR1 MNHEY, CDR2 SMNVEV (reference sequence). In DNA, the CDR3 is TGTGCCAGCAGTTTAAGTGGGGCCAACGTCCTGACTTTC. Amino acid sequence: CASSLSGANVLTF.

V and J are TRBV7-2 and TRBJ1-1; D is undetermined. CDR3 size: 14 residues. V was shortened by 5 bases and J by 5 bases, with 15 bases between the two germline ends. Germline assignment: CDR1 SGHTA and CDR2 FQGNSA. The chain's CDR3 is CASSAVAGMTEAFF. The DNA of the CDR3 is TGTGCCAGCAGCGCCGTAGCGGGGATGACTGAAGCTTTCTTT.

The V gene is TRBV29-1, the J gene TRBJ2-7; the D gene is possibly TRBD1 (6 bases). This CDR3 contains 13 residues. Germline assignment: CDR1 SQVTM and CDR2 ANQGSEA. V lost 4 bases to trimming and J lost 4 bases, with 14 bases between them. In nucleotides, the CDR3 is TGCAGCGTTGCCCCGACAGGAGCGTACGAGCAGTACTTC. It specifies CSVAPTGAYEQYF.

The V and J genes are TRBV5-6 and TRBJ1-2, with D perhaps TRBD1 (5 bases). Germline V gives CDR1 SGHDT, CDR2 YYEEEE. The CDR3 runs 16 residues. V lost 1 base, J lost 4 bases, and 17 bases lay in between. The CDR3: CASSLPTGDLGYGYTF. CDR3 DNA: TGTGCCAGCAGCTTGCCAACAGGAGATCTGGGCTATGGCTACACCTTC.

The chain is built from TRBV12-3 or TRBV12-4 and TRBJ2-3; tentative D call: TRBD1 (6 bases). The V end lost 5 bases, the J end lost 3 bases, and 6 bases lay between the germline ends. CDR3 length: 12 amino acids. CDR3 protein: CASSTGTDTQYF. CDR3 DNA sequence: TGTGCCAGCAGTACAGGGACAGATACGCAGTATTTT.

The gene calls are TRBV10-2 and TRBJ2-7; tentatively, D is TRBD2 (5 bases). This CDR3 is built from 14 residues. Germline lookup yields CDR1 WSHSY and CDR2 SAAADI. V lost 6 bases to trimming and J lost 4 bases, with 16 bases between them. CDR3 nucleotide sequence: TGCGCCAGCAGGCAGGAGGAGCCCCTTTACGAGCAGTACTTC. This gives the protein CASRQEEPLYEQYF.

The V gene is TRBV3-1 (or the pseudogene TRBV3-2), the J gene TRBJ1-1, with D possibly matching TRBD1 (5 bases). Germline CDR1 is LGHDT and CDR2 is YNNKEL (reference sequence). The CDR3 length is 15 residues. V lost 4 bases to trimming and J lost 0 bases, with 12 bases between them. The CDR3 DNA reads TGTGCCAGCAGCCCCAACACAGGACTGAACACTGAAGCTTTCTTT. It codes for CASSPNTGLNTEAFF.

This rearrangement joins TRBV7-9 to TRBJ2-1; D gene uncertain. Per germline, CDR1 SEHNR and CDR2 FQNEAQ (reference sequence). Trimming left V 2 bases short and J 1 base short, with 9 bases between. CDR3 size: 15 residues. The CDR3 DNA reads as TGTGCCAGCAGCTTAAGTGGGATTTCCTACAATGAGCAGTTCTTC. It translates to CASSLSGISYNEQFF.